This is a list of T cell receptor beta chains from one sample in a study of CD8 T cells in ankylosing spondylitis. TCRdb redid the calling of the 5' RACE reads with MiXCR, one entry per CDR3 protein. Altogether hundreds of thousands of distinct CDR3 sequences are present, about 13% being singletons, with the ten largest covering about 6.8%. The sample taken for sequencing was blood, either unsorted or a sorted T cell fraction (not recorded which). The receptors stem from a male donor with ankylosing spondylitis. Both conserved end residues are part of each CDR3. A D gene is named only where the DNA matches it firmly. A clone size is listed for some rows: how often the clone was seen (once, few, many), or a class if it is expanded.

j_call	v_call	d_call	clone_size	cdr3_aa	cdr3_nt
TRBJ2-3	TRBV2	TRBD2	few	CASSKLAGVGDTQYF	TGTGCCAGCAGTAAACTAGCGGGAGTTGGAGATACGCAGTATTTT
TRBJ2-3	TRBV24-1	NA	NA	CATSDAGGEMTDTQYF	TGTGCCACCAGTGATGCAGGGGGGGAGATGACAGATACGCAGTATTTT
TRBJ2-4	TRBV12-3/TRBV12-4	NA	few	CASGWGKAKNIQYF	TGTGCCAGCGGGTGGGGGAAAGCCAAAAACATTCAGTACTTC
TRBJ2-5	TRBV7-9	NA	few	CASSVLTGQQETQYF	TGTGCCAGCAGCGTTCTCACGGGACAACAAGAGACCCAGTACTTC
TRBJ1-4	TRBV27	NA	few	CASSLFLDRSNEKLFF	TGTGCCAGCAGTTTATTCTTGGACAGATCTAATGAAAAACTGTTTTTT
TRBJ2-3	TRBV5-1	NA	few	CASSSGKSTDTQYF	TGCGCCAGCAGTTCAGGGAAAAGCACAGATACGCAGTATTTT
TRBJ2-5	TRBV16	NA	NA	CASSRGTLETQYF	TGTGCCAGCAGCCGAGGGACTTTAGAGACCCAGTACTTC
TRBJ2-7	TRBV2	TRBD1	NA	CASIRDRDYEQYF	TGTGCCAGCATACGGGACAGGGACTACGAGCAGTACTTC
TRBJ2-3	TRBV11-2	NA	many	CASRALTSTDTQYF	TGTGCCAGCAGGGCCCTAACATCCACAGATACGCAGTATTTT
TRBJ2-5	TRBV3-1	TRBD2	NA	CASSQLGTSGQETQYF	TGTGCCAGCAGCCAGCTCGGGACTAGCGGTCAAGAGACCCAGTACTTC
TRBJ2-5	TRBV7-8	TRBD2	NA	CASSSSGGRYQETQYF	TGTGCCAGCAGTTCTAGCGGGGGGCGGTACCAAGAGACCCAGTACTTC
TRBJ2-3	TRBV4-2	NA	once	CASSQLGSGADTQYF	TGTGCCAGCAGCCAACTAGGGTCGGGGGCAGATACGCAGTATTTT
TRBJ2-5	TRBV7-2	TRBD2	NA	CASSFVAGAETQYF	TGTGCCAGCAGCTTCGTAGCGGGAGCAGAGACCCAGTATTTC
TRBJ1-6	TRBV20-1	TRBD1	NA	CSARYPGQRDSPLHF	TGCAGTGCTAGGTACCCGGGACAGCGGGATTCACCCCTCCACTTT
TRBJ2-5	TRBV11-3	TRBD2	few	CASSQRLAGGLQETQYF	TGTGCCAGCAGCCAAAGACTAGCGGGAGGACTCCAAGAGACCCAGTACTTC
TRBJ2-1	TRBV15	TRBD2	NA	CATSRDHQAGVDEQFF	TGTGCCACCAGCAGAGATCATCAAGCGGGAGTCGATGAGCAGTTCTTC
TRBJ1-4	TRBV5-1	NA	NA	CASKIDGNEKLFF	TGCGCCAGCAAGATAGACGGGAATGAAAAACTGTTTTTT
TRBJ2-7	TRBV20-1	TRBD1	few	CSARPGQGVEQYF	TGCAGTGCTAGGCCGGGACAGGGCGTCGAGCAGTACTTC
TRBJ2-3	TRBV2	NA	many	CARDWDSSTDTQYF	TGTGCCCGAGATTGGGACTCTAGCACAGATACGCAGTATTTT
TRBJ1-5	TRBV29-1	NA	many	CSVGSRVNQPQHF	TGCAGCGTTGGGAGTAGGGTGAATCAGCCCCAGCATTTT
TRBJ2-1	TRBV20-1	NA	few	CSARGWGEVNEQFF	TGCAGTGCTAGGGGGTGGGGGGAGGTCAATGAGCAGTTCTTC
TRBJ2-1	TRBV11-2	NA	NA	CASSPWGTGSYNEQFF	TGTGCCAGCAGCCCTTGGGGAACTGGCTCCTACAATGAGCAGTTCTTC
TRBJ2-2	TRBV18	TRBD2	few	CASSPGGAPAGELFF	TGTGCCAGCTCACCGGGAGGGGCGCCGGCCGGGGAGCTGTTTTTT
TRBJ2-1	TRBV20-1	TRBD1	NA	CSARDSGQGGNEQFF	TGCAGTGCTAGAGATTCCGGACAGGGCGGCAATGAGCAGTTCTTC
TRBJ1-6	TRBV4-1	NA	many	CASSQDARDSPLHF	TGCGCCAGCAGCCAAGATGCGAGGGATTCACCCCTCCACTTT
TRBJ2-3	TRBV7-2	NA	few	CASSLLGGIQDTQYF	TGTGCCAGCAGCTTACTTGGCGGGATACAAGATACGCAGTATTTT
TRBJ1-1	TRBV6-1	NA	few	CASSEGVGPAEAFF	TGTGCCAGCAGTGAAGGAGTGGGTCCCGCTGAAGCTTTCTTT
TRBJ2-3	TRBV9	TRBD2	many	CASSVSLADTDTQYF	TGTGCCAGCAGCGTAAGCCTAGCGGACACAGATACGCAGTATTTT
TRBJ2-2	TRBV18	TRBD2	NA	CASSPISGRAGTGELFF	TGTGCCAGCTCACCAATCAGCGGGAGGGCCGGTACCGGGGAGCTGTTTTTT
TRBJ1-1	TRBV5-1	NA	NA	CASSTGPAAEAFF	TGCGCCAGCAGCACGGGTCCGGCCGCTGAAGCTTTCTTT
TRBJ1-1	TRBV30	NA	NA	CAWSVSDQAFF	TGTGCCTGGAGTGTAAGTGACCAAGCTTTCTTT
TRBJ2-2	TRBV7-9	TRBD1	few	CASSAGDRGRTGELFF	TGTGCCAGCAGCGCCGGGGACAGGGGGCGCACCGGGGAGCTGTTTTTT
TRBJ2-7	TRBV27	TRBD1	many	CASSAPGTALYEQYF	TGTGCCAGCAGTGCTCCCGGGACAGCATTATACGAGCAGTACTTC
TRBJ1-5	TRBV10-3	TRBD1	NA	CAISDGQASSRRPQHF	TGTGCCATCAGTGATGGACAGGCCTCCAGTCGCCGGCCCCAGCATTTT
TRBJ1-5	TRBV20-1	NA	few	CSAQSGDQPQHF	TGCAGTGCCCAGTCAGGGGATCAGCCCCAGCATTTT
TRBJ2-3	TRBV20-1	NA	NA	CSARAASVSTDTQYF	TGCAGTGCTAGAGCGGCGAGCGTTTCCACAGATACGCAGTATTTT
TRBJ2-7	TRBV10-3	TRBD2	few	CAISVASGDHEQYF	TGTGCCATCAGTGTGGCTAGCGGGGATCACGAGCAGTACTTC
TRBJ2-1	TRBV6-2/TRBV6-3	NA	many	CASRMGGTYNEQFF	TGTGCCAGCAGAATGGGGGGCACCTACAATGAGCAGTTCTTC
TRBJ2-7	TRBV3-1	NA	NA	CASSQGSLSYEQYF	TGTGCCAGCAGCCAAGGGTCCCTTAGCTACGAGCAGTACTTC
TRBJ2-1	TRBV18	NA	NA	CASSPERGYNEQFF	TGTGCCAGCTCACCCGAAAGGGGTTACAATGAGCAGTTCTTC
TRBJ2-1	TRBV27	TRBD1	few	CASSLSRTGIYNEQFF	TGTGCCAGCAGTTTATCCCGGACAGGGATATACAATGAGCAGTTCTTC
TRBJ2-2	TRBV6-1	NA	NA	CASGVLGFWDTGELFF	TGTGCCAGCGGAGTTCTTGGGTTTTGGGACACCGGGGAGCTGTTTTTT
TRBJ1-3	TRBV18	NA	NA	CASSPTQPGNTIYF	TGTGCCAGCTCACCAACCCAGCCTGGAAACACCATATATTTT
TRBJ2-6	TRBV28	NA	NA	CASSWYRAKSGANVLTF	TGTGCCAGCAGTTGGTACAGGGCGAAATCTGGGGCCAACGTCCTGACTTTC
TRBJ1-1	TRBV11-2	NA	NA	CASSLRLLGGNTEAFF	TGTGCCAGCAGCTTAAGACTTTTAGGGGGGAACACTGAAGCTTTCTTT
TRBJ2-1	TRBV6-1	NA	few	CASNLRGLAFEDEQFF	TGTGCCAGCAACTTACGTGGGCTAGCGTTTGAAGATGAGCAGTTCTTC
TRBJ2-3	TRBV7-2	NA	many	CASSLPPDIFTQYF	TGTGCCAGCAGCTTACCGCCGGACATTTTTACGCAGTATTTT
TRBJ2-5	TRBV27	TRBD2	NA	CASSALAILQETQYF	TGTGCCAGCAGTGCACTAGCGATACTCCAAGAGACCCAGTACTTC
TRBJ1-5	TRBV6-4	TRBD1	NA	CASSKQGANQPQHF	TGTGCCAGCAGCAAACAGGGGGCGAATCAGCCCCAGCATTTT
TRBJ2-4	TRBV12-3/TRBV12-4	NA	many	CASSSSYIQYF	TGTGCCAGCAGTTCCTCGTACATTCAGTACTTC
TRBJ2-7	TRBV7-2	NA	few	CASSSGGTVAYEQYF	TGTGCCAGCAGCTCTGGGGGGACAGTAGCCTACGAGCAGTACTTC